This TCR beta chain was documented in a study of blood T cell repertoires in COVID-19. Study details: Sites across the United States, Italy and Spain contributed samples from acute and convalescent COVID-19. From T cells, B-cell-depleted T cells, or PBMCs came the material, which was cDNA or gDNA.

Only one count was recorded for this clone. Original methodology: Nucleated cell number was recorded as an estimate derived from reference gene primer amplification. Some clones are missing from TCRdb's copy, which holds only in-frame ones; the method was immunoSEQ multiplex PCR. The DNA was the basis for D and trimming; V, J and clone size are from that table. Of roughly 240,000 clones listed, about 87% are singletons. The germline gives CDR1 MNHEY, CDR2 SVGAGI. V lost 3 bases and J lost 4, with 9 bases in between. The CDR3 contains 13 residues. Enrollees, about 18 to 90 years old, lived in some 24 US areas.

V usage is TRBV6-5 and J usage is TRBJ1-2; D call uncertain. The sequenced material came from PBMCs or T cells enriched from blood (not recorded which). The TCR sequence derives from a woman in her 30s with acute COVID-19. The CDR3 region has the DNA TGTGCCAGCAGTTATGCCCGGGGCTATGGCTACACCTTC. Its translation is CASSYARGYGYTF.